This T cell receptor (beta chain) originates from a study of chemoradiotherapy in HPV16-positive cancers. The assay was immunoSEQ multiplex PCR, and TCRdb's table has in-frame clones only and misses some. This sample has about 21,000 clones, with approximately 86% found just once. Sequencing used blood, obtained from a patient who underwent chemoradiotherapy. The sequence derives from a human donor with HPV-associated anogenital cancer.

In DNA form, the CDR3 reads TGTGCCAGCAGTTTGACCCAACGATCCTACGAGCAGTACTTC. Encoded protein: CASSLTQRSYEQYF. The chain joins TRBV28 to TRBJ2-7; the D is unclear. The germline CDR1 and CDR2 sequences are MDHEN and SYDVKM. Trimming pared 3 bases from V and 1 base from J, leaving 10 bases between. CDR3 length equals 14 residues.